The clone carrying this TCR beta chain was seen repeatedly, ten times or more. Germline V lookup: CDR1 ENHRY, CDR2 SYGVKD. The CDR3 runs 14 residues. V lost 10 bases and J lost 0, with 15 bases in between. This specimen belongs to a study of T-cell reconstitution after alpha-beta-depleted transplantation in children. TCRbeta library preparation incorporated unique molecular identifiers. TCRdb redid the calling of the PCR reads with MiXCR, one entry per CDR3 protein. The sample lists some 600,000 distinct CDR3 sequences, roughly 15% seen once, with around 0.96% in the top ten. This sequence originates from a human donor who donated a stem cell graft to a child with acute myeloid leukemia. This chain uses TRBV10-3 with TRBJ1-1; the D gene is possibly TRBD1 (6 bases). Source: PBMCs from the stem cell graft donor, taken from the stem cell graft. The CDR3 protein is CASRSRGVNTEAFF. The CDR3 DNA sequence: TGTGCCAGCAGATCCAGGGGAGTGAACACTGAAGCTTTCTTT.